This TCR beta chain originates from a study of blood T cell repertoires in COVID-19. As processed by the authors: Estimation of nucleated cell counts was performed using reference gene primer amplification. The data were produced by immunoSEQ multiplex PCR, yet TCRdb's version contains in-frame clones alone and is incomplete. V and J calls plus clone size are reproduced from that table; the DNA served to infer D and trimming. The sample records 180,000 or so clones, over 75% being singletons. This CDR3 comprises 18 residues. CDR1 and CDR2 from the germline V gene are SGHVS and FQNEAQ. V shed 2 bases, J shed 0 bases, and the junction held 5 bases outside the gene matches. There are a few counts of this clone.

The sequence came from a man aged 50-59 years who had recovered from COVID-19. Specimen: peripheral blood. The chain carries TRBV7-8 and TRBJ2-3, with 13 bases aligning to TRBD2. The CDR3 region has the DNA TGTGCCAGCAGCTTAAGACCGGGACTAGCGGGAAGCACAGATACGCAGTATTTT. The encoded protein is CASSLRPGLAGSTDTQYF.